This passage covers 17 T cell receptor beta chains from one sample sequenced in a study of control samples from healthy donors and cancer patients. TCRdb's table, derived via immunoSEQ multiplex PCR, lists solely in-frame clones and lacks some. The sample consists of approximately 170,000 clones, 92% of them appearing once. Sequenced input: blood. All receptors come from a woman aged 25 to 39 in good health.

The chain joins TRBV4-1 to TRBJ1-4; the match to TRBD1 covers 9 bases. Trimming cost V 0 bases and J 12 bases; bases outside gene matches: 2. Germline CDR1 is MGHRA and CDR2 is YSYEKL. The CDR3 is 13 residues long. In DNA, the CDR3 is TGCGCCAGCAGCCAAGATCGGGACAGGGAACTGTTTTTT. Translating gives CASSQDRDRELFF.

The CDR3 sequence: CASSLSWGTHYEQYF. For the CDR3, the DNA is TGTGCCAGCAGTTTATCTTGGGGGACTCACTACGAGCAGTACTTC. V usage is TRBV27 and J usage is TRBJ2-7, with D perhaps TRBD2 (6 bases). V was shortened by 0 bases and J by 3 bases, with 12 bases between the two germline ends. This CDR3 comprises 15 residues. Germline lookup yields CDR1 MNHEY and CDR2 SMNVEV (reference sequence).

This chain connects TRBV9 to TRBJ2-1; D is undetermined. The V gene's germline CDR1 is SGDLS and CDR2 YYNGEE. The CDR3 has 14 amino acids. V dropped 1 base and J dropped 5 bases, with 10 bases sitting between them. CDR3 region: CASSVLPDHNEQFF. The CDR3 DNA sequence: TGTGCCAGCAGCGTACTCCCAGACCACAATGAGCAGTTCTTC.

The chain links TRBV6-5 to TRBJ1-6, with D unresolved. Germline V lookup: CDR1 MNHEY, CDR2 SVGAGI. The CDR3 is made up of 13 amino acids. Trimming removed 10 bases at V and 5 bases at J, with 12 bases between. In DNA, the CDR3 is TGTGCCACCTCGGAAGCCGATAATTCACCCCTCCACTTT. Residues: CATSEADNSPLHF.

The chain uses TRBV12-5 and TRBJ1-2; the D gene is possibly TRBD1 (5 bases). The V and J ends lost 2 bases and 7 bases respectively, with 11 bases between them. CDR1 LGHNT and CDR2 FRNRAP come from the germline V gene. This CDR3 comprises 13 residues. This chain's CDR3 is CASGLWGKFGYTF. The CDR3 bases are TGTGCTAGTGGTTTGTGGGGGAAGTTTGGCTACACCTTC.

This chain links TRBV3-1 (or the pseudogene TRBV3-2) with TRBJ2-2, with no clear D. Trimming left V 6 bases short and J 6 bases short, with 11 bases between. The CDR3 has 13 amino acids. Germline V gene data show CDR1 as LGHDT and CDR2 as YNNKEL (reference sequence). DNA of the CDR3: TGTGCCAGCAGGGTTTTGGGCGCCGGGGAGCTGTTTTTT. The encoded protein is CASRVLGAGELFF.

The rearrangement joins TRBV7-6 to TRBJ2-5, with 9 nucleotides matching TRBD1. Germline values: CDR1 SGHVS, CDR2 FNYEAQ. The CDR3 is 16 amino acids. Unmatched junction bases numbered 6, after V lost 1 base and J lost 3 bases. CDR3 in amino acids: CASSLGHRGLEETQYF. CDR3 in DNA: TGTGCCAGCAGCTTAGGTCACAGGGGGCTAGAAGAGACCCAGTACTTC.

This chain connects TRBV6-5 to TRBJ1-1; no clear D. Trimming removed 0 bases at V and 4 bases at J, with 12 bases between. This CDR3 contains 15 residues. Looked up from germline, CDR1 is MNHEY and CDR2 is SVGAGI. As DNA, the CDR3 is TGTGCCAGCAGTTACTCGGCCAGGATCGGCACTGAAGCTTTCTTT. Its protein product is CASSYSARIGTEAFF.

The chain recombines TRBV6-2 or TRBV6-3 with TRBJ2-1; TRBD2 might be the D (5 bases). Looked up from germline, CDR1 is MNHEY and CDR2 is SVGEGT. CDR3 length: 14 residues. The V gene lost 4 bases and the J gene lost 4 bases, with 11 bases spanning the gap. The CDR3 sequence: CASSLSKRYNEQFF. The CDR3 DNA follows: TGTGCCAGCAGTTTGTCGAAGCGGTACAATGAGCAGTTCTTC.

The gene calls are TRBV6-5 and TRBJ2-7, with 9 bases fitting TRBD2. The ends lost 4 bases at V and 7 bases at J; junction bases unmatched: 14. The germline gives CDR1 MNHEY, CDR2 SVGAGI. The CDR3 spans 16 residues. CDR3 sequence (DNA): TGTGCCAGCAGTTCTCTCGGGGTAGCGGGAGTAGGTGAGCAGTACTTC. Its translation: CASSSLGVAGVGEQYF.

CDR3 amino acids: CASSRGWTAYEQYF. CDR3 sequence (DNA): TGTGCCAGCAGTCGGGGCTGGACCGCCTACGAGCAGTACTTC. J is TRBJ2-7 and V is TRBV27; D possibly matches TRBD1 or TRBD2 (5 bases each). The CDR3 sequence is 14 residues long. The germline V gene encodes CDR1 MNHEY and CDR2 SMNVEV (reference sequence). Trimming removed 5 bases from V and 2 bases from J, with 13 bases in between.

The chain has TRBV28 and TRBJ1-3; D not certain. This CDR3 region has 12 residues. The V and J ends lost 5 bases and 9 bases respectively, with 11 bases between them. Germline V gene lookup returns CDR1 MDHEN and CDR2 SYDVKM. For the CDR3, the DNA is TGTGCCAGCAGTGGAGACTGGGGCACCATATATTTT. Residues: CASSGDWGTIYF. The full variable domain, completed using reference TRBV28 and TRBJ1-3, is DVKVTQSSRYLVKRTGEKVFLECVQDMDHENMFWYRQDPGLGLRLIYFSYDVKMKEKGDIPEGYSVSREKKERFSLILESASTNQTSMYLCASSGDWGTIYFGEGSWLTVV.

This clone was counted a single time. This chain connects TRBV7-9 to TRBJ1-2, with D unclear. This CDR3 spans 15 amino acids. Germline V gives CDR1 SEHNR, CDR2 FQNEAQ (reference sequence). Between the trimmed V and J ends, which lost 2 bases and 0 bases, there was a span of 10 bases. For the CDR3, the DNA is TGTGCCAGCAGCTTATACGGCGCTCCTAACTATGGCTACACCTTC. Translated, it gives CASSLYGAPNYGYTF.

The CDR3 region has the DNA TGTGCCAGCAGTTCCGGGACTAGCGGTTCCTACGAGCAGTACTTC. This codes for CASSSGTSGSYEQYF. The chain joins TRBV6-5 to TRBJ2-7; 11 bases match TRBD2. This CDR3 region has 15 residues. The ends lost 4 bases at V and 1 base at J; junction bases unmatched: 3. Germline V CDR1 and CDR2: MNHEY, SVGAGI.

V gene TRBV7-9 combines with J gene TRBJ1-4, with D possibly TRBD1 on 6 matching bases. The CDR3 contains 15 residues. Trimming took 3 bases from V and 5 from J, leaving 13 bases between them. CDR1 and CDR2 from the germline V gene are SEHNR and FQNEAQ (reference sequence). The CDR3 DNA follows: TGTGCCAGCAGCTTCCCGGCCAGGGGAAATGAAAAACTGTTTTTT. Protein: CASSFPARGNEKLFF. Combining the CDR3 with reference TRBV7-9 and TRBJ1-4 gives the whole variable domain DTGVSQNPRHKITKRGQNVTFRCDPISEHNRLYWYRQTLGQGPEFLTYFQNEAQLEKSRLLSDRFSAERPKGSFSTLEIQRTEQGDSAMYLCASSFPARGNEKLFFGSGTQLSVL.

The J gene is TRBJ2-7, the V gene TRBV12-3 or TRBV12-4; D tentatively fits TRBD1 or TRBD2 (5 bases each). The CDR3 has 13 amino acids. The V gene lost 3 bases and the J gene lost 1 base, with 7 bases spanning the gap. CDR3 coding DNA: TGTGCCAGCAGTTTTGGGGGTTCCTACGAGCAGTACTTC. Translation: CASSFGGSYEQYF.

V and J are TRBV7-2 and TRBJ2-5; TRBD1 matches 8 bases. The V and J ends lost 5 bases and 2 bases, in that order; junction bases with no gene match: 4. This CDR3 spans 14 amino acids. In germline, CDR1 is SGHTA, CDR2 FQGNSA. CDR3 sequence reads: CASSPGGRQETQYF. Written as DNA, the CDR3 is TGTGCCAGCAGCCCAGGGGGCCGGCAAGAGACCCAGTACTTC.